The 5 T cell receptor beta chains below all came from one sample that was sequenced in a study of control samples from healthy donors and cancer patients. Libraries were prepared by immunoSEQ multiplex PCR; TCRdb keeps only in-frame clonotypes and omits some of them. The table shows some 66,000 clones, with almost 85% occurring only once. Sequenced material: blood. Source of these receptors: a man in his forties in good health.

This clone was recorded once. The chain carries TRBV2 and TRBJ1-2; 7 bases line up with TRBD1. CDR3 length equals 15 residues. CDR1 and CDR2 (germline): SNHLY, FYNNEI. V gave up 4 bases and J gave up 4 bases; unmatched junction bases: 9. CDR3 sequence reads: CASSAGTVYSYGYTF. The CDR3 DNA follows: TGTGCCAGCAGTGCAGGGACAGTATATTCCTATGGCTACACCTTC.

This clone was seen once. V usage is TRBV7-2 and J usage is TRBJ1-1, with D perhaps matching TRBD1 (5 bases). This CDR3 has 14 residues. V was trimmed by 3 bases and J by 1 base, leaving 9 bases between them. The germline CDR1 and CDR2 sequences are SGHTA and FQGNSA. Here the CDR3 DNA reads TGTGCCAGCAGCTTCGCCCAGGGGAACACTGAAGCTTTCTTT. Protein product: CASSFAQGNTEAFF.

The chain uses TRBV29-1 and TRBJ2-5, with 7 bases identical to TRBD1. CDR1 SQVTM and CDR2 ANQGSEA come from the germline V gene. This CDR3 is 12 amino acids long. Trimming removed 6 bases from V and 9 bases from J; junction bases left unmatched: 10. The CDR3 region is CSVGTGQGAQYF. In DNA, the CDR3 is TGCAGCGTCGGGACGGGCCAGGGGGCCCAGTACTTC.

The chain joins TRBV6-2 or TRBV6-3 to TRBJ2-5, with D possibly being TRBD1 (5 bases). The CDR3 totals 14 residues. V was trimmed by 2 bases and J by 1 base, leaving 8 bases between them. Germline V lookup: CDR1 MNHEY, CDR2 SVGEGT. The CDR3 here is CASSYVGPQETQYF. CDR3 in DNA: TGTGCCAGCAGTTACGTGGGGCCCCAAGAGACCCAGTACTTC.

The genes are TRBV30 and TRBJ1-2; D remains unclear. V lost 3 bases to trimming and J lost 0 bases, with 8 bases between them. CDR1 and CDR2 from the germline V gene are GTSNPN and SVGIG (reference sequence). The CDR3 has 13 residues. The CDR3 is CAWSEGPNYGYTF. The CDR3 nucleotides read TGTGCCTGGAGCGAAGGGCCTAACTATGGCTACACCTTC. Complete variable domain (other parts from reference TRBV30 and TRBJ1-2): SQTIHQWPATLVQPVGSPLSLECTVEGTSNPNLYWYRQAAGRGLQLLFYSVGIGQISSEVPQNLSASRPQDRQFILSSKKLLLSDSGFYLCAWSEGPNYGYTFGSGTRLTVV.